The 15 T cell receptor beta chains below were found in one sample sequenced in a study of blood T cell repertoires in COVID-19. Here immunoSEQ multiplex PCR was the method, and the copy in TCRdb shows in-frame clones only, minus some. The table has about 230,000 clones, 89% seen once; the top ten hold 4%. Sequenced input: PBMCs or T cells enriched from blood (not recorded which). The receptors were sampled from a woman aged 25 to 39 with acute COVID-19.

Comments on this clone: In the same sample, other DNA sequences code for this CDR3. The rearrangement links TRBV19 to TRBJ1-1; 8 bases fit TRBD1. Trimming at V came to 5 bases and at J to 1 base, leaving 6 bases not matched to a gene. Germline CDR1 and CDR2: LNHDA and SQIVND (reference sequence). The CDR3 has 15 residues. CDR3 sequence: CASSPIDRGNTEAFF. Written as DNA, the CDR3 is TGTGCCAGTAGTCCTATCGACAGGGGGAACACTGAAGCTTTCTTT.

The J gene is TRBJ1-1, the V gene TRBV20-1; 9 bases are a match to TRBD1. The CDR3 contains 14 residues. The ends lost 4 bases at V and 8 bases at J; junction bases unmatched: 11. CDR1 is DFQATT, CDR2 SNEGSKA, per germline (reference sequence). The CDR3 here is CSANDPSDRGEAFF. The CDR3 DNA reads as TGCAGTGCTAATGACCCTTCAGACAGGGGGGAAGCTTTCTTT.

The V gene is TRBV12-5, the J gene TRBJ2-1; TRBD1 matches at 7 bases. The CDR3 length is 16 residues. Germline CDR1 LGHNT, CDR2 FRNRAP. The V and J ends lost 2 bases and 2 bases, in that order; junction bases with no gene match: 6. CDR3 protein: CASGLIPTGTYNEQFF. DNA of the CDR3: TGTGCTAGTGGTTTGATCCCGACAGGGACCTACAATGAGCAGTTCTTC. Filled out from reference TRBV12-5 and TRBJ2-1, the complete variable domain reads DARVTQTPRHKVTEMGQEVTMRCQPILGHNTVFWYRQTMMQGLELLAYFRNRAPLDDSGMPKDRFSAEMPDATLATLKIQPSEPRDSAVYFCASGLIPTGTYNEQFFGPGTRLTVL.

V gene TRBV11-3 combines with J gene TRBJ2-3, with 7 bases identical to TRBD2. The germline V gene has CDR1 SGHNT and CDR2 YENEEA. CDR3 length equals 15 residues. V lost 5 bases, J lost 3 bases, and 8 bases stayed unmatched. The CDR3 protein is CASSDGGGWTDTQYF. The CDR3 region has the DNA TGTGCCAGCAGCGATGGGGGGGGGTGGACAGATACGCAGTATTTT.

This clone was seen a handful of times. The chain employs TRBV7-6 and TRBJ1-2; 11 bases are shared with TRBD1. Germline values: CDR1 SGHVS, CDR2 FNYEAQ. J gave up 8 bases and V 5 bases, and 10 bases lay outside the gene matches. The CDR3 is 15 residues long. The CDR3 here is CASSPFRTGGLGYTF. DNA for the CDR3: TGTGCCAGCAGCCCCTTCAGGACAGGGGGCTTGGGCTACACCTTC.

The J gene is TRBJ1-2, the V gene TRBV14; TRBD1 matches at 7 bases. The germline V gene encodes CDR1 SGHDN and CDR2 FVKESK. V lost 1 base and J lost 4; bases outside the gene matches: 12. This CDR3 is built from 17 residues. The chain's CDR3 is CASSQVTGAHTLYGYTF. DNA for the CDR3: TGTGCCAGCAGCCAAGTAACAGGGGCCCACACTCTCTATGGCTACACCTTC.

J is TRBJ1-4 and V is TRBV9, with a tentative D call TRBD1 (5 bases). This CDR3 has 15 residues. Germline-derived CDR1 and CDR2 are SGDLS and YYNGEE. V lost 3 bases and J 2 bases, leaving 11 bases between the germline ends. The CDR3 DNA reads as TGTGCCAGCAGCGGCCATGGGGGGACTAATGAAAAACTGTTTTTT. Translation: CASSGHGGTNEKLFF. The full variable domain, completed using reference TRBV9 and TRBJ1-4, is DSGVTQTPKHLITATGQRVTLRCSPRSGDLSVYWYQQSLDQGLQFLIQYYNGEERAKGNILERFSAQQFPDLHSELNLSSLELGDSALYFCASSGHGGTNEKLFFGSGTQLSVL.

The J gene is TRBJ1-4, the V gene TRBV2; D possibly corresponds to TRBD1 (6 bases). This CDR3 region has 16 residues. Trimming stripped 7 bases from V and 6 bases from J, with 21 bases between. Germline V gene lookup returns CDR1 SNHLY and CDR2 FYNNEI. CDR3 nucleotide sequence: TGTGCCAGCACCCCCACAGGGACCTCCTTCGATGAAAAACTGTTTTTT. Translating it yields CASTPTGTSFDEKLFF.

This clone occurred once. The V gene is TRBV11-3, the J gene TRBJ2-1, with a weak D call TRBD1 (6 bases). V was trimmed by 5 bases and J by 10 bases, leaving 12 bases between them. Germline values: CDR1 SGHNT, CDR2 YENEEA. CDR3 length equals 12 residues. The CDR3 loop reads CASSTTGREQFF. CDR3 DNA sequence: TGTGCCAGCAGCACGACAGGTCGGGAGCAGTTCTTC.

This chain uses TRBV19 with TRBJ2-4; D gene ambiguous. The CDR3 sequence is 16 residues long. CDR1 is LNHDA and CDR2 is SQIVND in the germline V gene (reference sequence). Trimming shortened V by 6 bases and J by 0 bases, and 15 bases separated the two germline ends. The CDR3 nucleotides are TGTGCCAGTAGAGCAACCTCTTTGATAGCCAAAAACATTCAGTACTTC. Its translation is CASRATSLIAKNIQYF. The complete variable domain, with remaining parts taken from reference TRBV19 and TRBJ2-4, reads DGGITQSPKYLFRKEGQNVTLSCEQNLNHDAMYWYRQDPGQGLRLIYYSQIVNDFQKGDIAEGYSVSREKKESFPLTVTSAQKNPTAFYLCASRATSLIAKNIQYFGAGTRLSVL.

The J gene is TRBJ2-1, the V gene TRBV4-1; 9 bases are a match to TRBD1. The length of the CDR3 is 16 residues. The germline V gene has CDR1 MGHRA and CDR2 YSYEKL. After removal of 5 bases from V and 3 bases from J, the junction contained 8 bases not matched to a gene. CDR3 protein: CASSFRTGDLYNEQFF. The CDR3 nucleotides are TGCGCCAGCAGCTTCCGGACAGGGGACCTCTACAATGAGCAGTTCTTC.

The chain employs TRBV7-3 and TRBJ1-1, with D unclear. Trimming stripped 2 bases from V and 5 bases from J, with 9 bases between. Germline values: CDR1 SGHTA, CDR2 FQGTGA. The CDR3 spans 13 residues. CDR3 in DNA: TGTGCCAGCAGCTTAGGAGGAGGGACTGAAGCTTTCTTT. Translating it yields CASSLGGGTEAFF.

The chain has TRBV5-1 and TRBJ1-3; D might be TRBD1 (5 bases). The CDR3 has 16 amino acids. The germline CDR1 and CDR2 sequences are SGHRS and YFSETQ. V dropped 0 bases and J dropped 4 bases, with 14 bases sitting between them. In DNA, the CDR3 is TGCGCCAGCAGCTTGGAGGCCGCAGGGTTGGGAAACACCATATATTTT. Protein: CASSLEAAGLGNTIYF.

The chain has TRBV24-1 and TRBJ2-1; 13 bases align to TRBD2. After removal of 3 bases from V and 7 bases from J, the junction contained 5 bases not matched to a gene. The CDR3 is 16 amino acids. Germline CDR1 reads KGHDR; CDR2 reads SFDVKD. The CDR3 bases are TGTGCCACCAGTGATATTCCGGGACTAGCGGGGAATGAGCAGTTCTTC. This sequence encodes CATSDIPGLAGNEQFF.

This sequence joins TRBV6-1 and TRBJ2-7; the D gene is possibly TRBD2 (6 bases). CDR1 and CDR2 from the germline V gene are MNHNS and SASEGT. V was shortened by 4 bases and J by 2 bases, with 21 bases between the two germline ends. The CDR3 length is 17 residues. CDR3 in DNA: TGTGCCAGCAGTGCCATTGGTCCCCGACTAGGGACCTACGAGCAGTACTTC. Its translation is CASSAIGPRLGTYEQYF.